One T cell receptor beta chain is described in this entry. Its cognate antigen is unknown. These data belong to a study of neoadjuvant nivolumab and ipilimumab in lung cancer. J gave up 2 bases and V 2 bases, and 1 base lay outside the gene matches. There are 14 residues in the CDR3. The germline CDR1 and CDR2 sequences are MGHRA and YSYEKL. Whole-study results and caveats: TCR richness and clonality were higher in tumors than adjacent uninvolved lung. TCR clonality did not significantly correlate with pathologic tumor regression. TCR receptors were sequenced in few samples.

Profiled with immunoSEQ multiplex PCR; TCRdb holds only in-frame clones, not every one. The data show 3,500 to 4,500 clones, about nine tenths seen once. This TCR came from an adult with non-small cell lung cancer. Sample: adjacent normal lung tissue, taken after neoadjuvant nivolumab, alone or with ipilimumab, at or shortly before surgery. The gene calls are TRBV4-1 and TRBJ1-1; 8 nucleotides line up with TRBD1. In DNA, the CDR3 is TGCGCCAGCAGCCAACCAGGGGGCAACACTGAAGCTTTCTTT. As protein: CASSQPGGNTEAFF.